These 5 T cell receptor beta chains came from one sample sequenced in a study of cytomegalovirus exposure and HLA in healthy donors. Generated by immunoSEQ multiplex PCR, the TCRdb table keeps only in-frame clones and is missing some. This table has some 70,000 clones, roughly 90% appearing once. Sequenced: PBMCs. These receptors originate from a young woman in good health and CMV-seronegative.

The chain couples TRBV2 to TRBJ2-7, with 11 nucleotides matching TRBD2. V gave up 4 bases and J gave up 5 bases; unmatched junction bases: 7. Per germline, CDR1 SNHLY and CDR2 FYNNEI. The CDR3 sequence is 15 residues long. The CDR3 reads CASSVRPSGRNEQYF. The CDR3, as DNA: TGTGCCAGCAGTGTTCGGCCTAGCGGGAGGAACGAGCAGTACTTC.

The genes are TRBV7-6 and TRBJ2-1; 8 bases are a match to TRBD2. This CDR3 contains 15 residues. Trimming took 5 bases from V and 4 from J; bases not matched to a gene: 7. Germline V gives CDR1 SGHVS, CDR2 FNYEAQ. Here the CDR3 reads CASSRSGGPYNEQFF. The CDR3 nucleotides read TGTGCCAGCAGCCGAAGCGGGGGCCCGTACAATGAGCAGTTCTTC.

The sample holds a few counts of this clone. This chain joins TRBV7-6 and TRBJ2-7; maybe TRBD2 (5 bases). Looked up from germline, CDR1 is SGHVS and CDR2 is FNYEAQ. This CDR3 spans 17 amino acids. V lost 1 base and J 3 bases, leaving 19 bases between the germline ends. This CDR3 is CASSLGVDAGGSYEQYF. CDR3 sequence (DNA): TGTGCCAGCAGCTTAGGTGTGGATGCTGGTGGGAGCTACGAGCAGTACTTC.

This CDR3 reads CASNPGSANSPLHF. The DNA for the CDR3 is TGTGCCAGCAACCCAGGGTCCGCTAATTCACCCCTCCACTTT. This chain joins TRBV27 and TRBJ1-6; a weak D match, TRBD1 (5 bases). Germline V lookup: CDR1 MNHEY, CDR2 SMNVEV (reference sequence). Trimming removed 7 bases at V and 6 bases at J, with 13 bases between. This CDR3 contains 14 residues.

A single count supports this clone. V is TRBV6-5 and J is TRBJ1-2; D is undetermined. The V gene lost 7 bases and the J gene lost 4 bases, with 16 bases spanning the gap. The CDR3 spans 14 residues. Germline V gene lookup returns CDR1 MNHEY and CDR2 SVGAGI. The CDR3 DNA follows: TGTGCCAGCACCATGGGTCGGGGATTCTATGGCTACACCTTC. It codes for CASTMGRGFYGYTF.